Listed below are T cell receptor beta chains from one sample, sequenced in a study of blood T cells in healthy people across ages. TCRdb re-analysed the 5' RACE reads in MiXCR, keeping a single row per CDR3 protein. The sample lists 980,000 or so distinct CDR3 sequences, around 48% occurring once. The sequencing sample was made of blood. These TCRs come from a man aged 30 to 39 in good health. The CDR3 runs from the conserved cysteine through the conserved F or W. Size is omitted from some rows. Given values are once, few, many or a class for expanded clones.

>16|TRBJ1-5|few|TRBV2
CASNGAGQGFGQPQHF
>13|TRBJ2-7|few|TRBV27
CASSPDKACEQYF
>16|TRBJ1-6|.|TRBV2
CASSGGGTANNSPLHF
>15|TRBJ2-7|.|TRBV4-1
CASSPLGTGTYEQYF
>18|TRBJ2-1|.|TRBV7-9
CASSPPAWTASSYNERFF
>14|TRBJ1-1|.|TRBV30
CAWRLGAANTEAFF
>15|TRBJ1-1|many|TRBV11-3
CASSLSGTGDTEAFF
>15|TRBJ1-1|.|TRBV10-3
CAIMNHRDRNTEAFF
>17|TRBJ2-3|few|TRBV4-3
CASSQGGVWSSTDTQYF
>16|TRBJ1-5|.|TRBV3-1
CASSQGGASGRQPQHF
>14|TRBJ2-3|few|TRBV10-3
CAISREYIADTQYF
>12|TRBJ2-1|.|TRBV7-2
CASSFPQREQFF
>15|TRBJ1-2|.|TRBV10-3
CAIGGLEGRDYGYTF
>12|TRBJ2-1|.|TRBV6-5
CARQDNYNEQFF
>15|TRBJ2-6|few|TRBV5-1
CASIKSPSGANVLTF
>11|TRBJ1-2|few|TRBV7-9
CASRYEGQDTF
>19|TRBJ1-6|.|TRBV20-1
CSARPLDSRARSYNSPLHF
>13|TRBJ2-1|few|TRBV10-3
CAISVSGYNEQFF
>12|TRBJ1-1|many|TRBV10-3
CAISSGNTEAFF
>17|TRBJ2-1|few|TRBV20-1
CSALAGGGDVFYNEQFF
>18|TRBJ2-1|.|TRBV20-1
CSAGARLRGGARYNEQFF
>16|TRBJ1-1|few|TRBV3-1
CASSPTGGREYTEAFF
>15|TRBJ2-1|few|TRBV28
CAILSSGGSYNEQFF
>13|TRBJ2-1|.|TRBV18
CASSPVQGFEQFF
>16|TRBJ2-3|few|TRBV9
CASSVLSSGGSDTQYF
>16|TRBJ1-5|.|TRBV20-1
CSARDRDRGSNQPQHF
>15|TRBJ2-1|many|TRBV4-1
CASSQGSQGWNEQFF
>13|TRBJ2-1|.|TRBV12-3/TRBV12-4
CASSVGHYNEQFF
>15|TRBJ2-7|few|TRBV20-1
CSAPRSGLISYEQYF
>13|TRBJ2-7|few|TRBV6-5
CAKGAGRSYEQYF
>14|TRBJ2-5|few|TRBV5-4
CASSAQGSQETQYF
>15|TRBJ2-5|.|TRBV9
CASSPSAGGQETQYF
>14|TRBJ1-1|many|TRBV11-2
CASSLSQGGTEAFF
>12|TRBJ1-2|.|TRBV18
CASASTTYGYTF
>15|TRBJ1-1|many|TRBV4-2
CASSQNWQGNTEAFF
>14|TRBJ2-6|.|TRBV7-9
CASSLPGGANVLTF
>15|TRBJ1-2|.|TRBV27
CASSLDRAVSYGYTF
>14|TRBJ2-1|.|TRBV3-1
CASSQQGLVDEQFF
>14|TRBJ1-6|.|TRBV6-5
CAAGGGRYNSPLHF
>16|TRBJ1-4|few|TRBV9
CASSVDQGQTNEKLFF
>15|TRBJ1-4|once|TRBV7-9
CASSPDVSTNEKLFF
>17|TRBJ2-1|.|TRBV24-1
CATSEDTSGELYNEQFF
>15|TRBJ2-7|.|TRBV5-1
CASSWIYGASYEQYF
>16|TRBJ1-1|.|TRBV6-6
CASRRKVAALNTEAFF
>14|TRBJ1-5|.|TRBV28
CASSSGQGFRPQHF
>14|TRBJ1-2|.|TRBV28
CASRLSGGVYGYTF
>13|TRBJ1-1|.|TRBV7-9
CASSPLVVPEAFF
>15|TRBJ1-1|.|TRBV20-1
CSASRDRVLGTEAFF
>16|TRBJ2-1|.|TRBV27
CASSLSMGQRWAWQFF
>13|TRBJ1-6|.|TRBV4-3
CASSQAGGSPLHF
>13|TRBJ1-4|.|TRBV20-1
CSAIGTAGEKLFF
>16|.|.|TRBV24-1
CATSDSRQGARNEQYF
>14|TRBJ1-1|.|TRBV20-1
CSTRDTASRTEAFF
>12|TRBJ2-3|.|TRBV5-1
CASIFSTDTQYF
>16|TRBJ2-1|few|TRBV7-2
CASSPGTGKPYNEQFF
>12|TRBJ2-5|.|TRBV20-1
CSAIGGKETQYF
>16|TRBJ2-3|.|TRBV9
CASSVFEGETTDTQYF